Shown below are 21 T cell receptor beta chains from a single sample sequenced in a study of cytomegalovirus exposure and HLA in healthy donors. The PCR employed 60 Vbeta primers together with 13 Jbeta primers. TCRdb's table, derived via immunoSEQ multiplex PCR, lists solely in-frame clones and lacks some. The sample has nearly 200,000 clones; 85% to 90% are singletons. The sample was PBMCs. These receptors all stem from a man between 25 and 39 years old in good health and CMV-seronegative.

The V and J genes are TRBV6-1 and TRBJ2-7; a weak D match, TRBD1 (6 bases). This CDR3 has 15 amino acids. The germline V gene has CDR1 MNHNS and CDR2 SASEGT. Trimming took off 7 bases at V and 0 bases at J, with 16 bases between the two ends. In DNA form, the CDR3 reads TGTGCCAGCACATTCGGGACATGGAGCTCCTACGAGCAGTACTTC. It yields the protein CASTFGTWSSYEQYF.

The gene calls are TRBV5-1 and TRBJ2-3; 9 nucleotides agree with TRBD1. The junction had 1 base not matched to a gene; V was cut back by 0 bases and J by 2 bases. The CDR3 loop spans 15 amino acids. Per germline, CDR1 SGHRS and CDR2 YFSETQ. The CDR3 sequence: CASSLGTGVTDTQYF. CDR3 nucleotides: TGCGCCAGCAGCTTGGGGACAGGGGTCACAGATACGCAGTATTTT. Based on the CDR3 plus reference TRBV5-1 and TRBJ2-3, the full variable domain is KAGVTQTPRYLIKTRGQQVTLSCSPISGHRSVSWYQQTPGQGLQFLFEYFSETQRNKGNFPGRFSGRQFSNSRSEMNVSTLELGDSALYLCASSLGTGVTDTQYFGPGTRLTVL.

This clone was seen only once. The chain combines TRBV2 with TRBJ2-3; the match to TRBD2 covers 8 bases. The germline V gene encodes CDR1 SNHLY and CDR2 FYNNEI. The CDR3 covers 15 residues. The V segment lost 5 bases and the J segment 8 bases; nucleotides outside the gene matches: 12. The CDR3 loop reads CASSSEAGVVGTQYF. CDR3 DNA sequence: TGTGCCAGCAGTTCCGAAGCGGGAGTCGTAGGTACGCAGTATTTT.

The CDR3 loop reads CASSQQGRNYEQYF. The CDR3, as DNA: TGCGCCAGCAGCCAACAGGGCCGGAACTACGAGCAGTACTTC. This chain links TRBV5-1 with TRBJ2-7; weak D call: TRBD1 (6 bases). The CDR3 consists of 14 residues. The germline CDR1 and CDR2 sequences are SGHRS and YFSETQ. Trimming shortened V by 4 bases and J by 3 bases, and 14 bases separated the two germline ends. Full variable domain (outside the CDR3, taken from reference TRBV5-1 and TRBJ2-7): KAGVTQTPRYLIKTRGQQVTLSCSPISGHRSVSWYQQTPGQGLQFLFEYFSETQRNKGNFPGRFSGRQFSNSRSEMNVSTLELGDSALYLCASSQQGRNYEQYFGPGTRLTVT.

J is TRBJ1-1 and V is TRBV6-6, with 9 bases identical to TRBD1. The CDR3 runs 14 residues. Germline V lookup: CDR1 MNHNY, CDR2 SVGAGI (reference sequence). J was trimmed by 10 bases and V by 2 bases; bases with no gene match: 8. CDR3 sequence: CASSYGGQGARAFF. CDR3 in DNA: TGTGCCAGCAGTTACGGGGGACAGGGCGCGCGAGCTTTCTTT.

This chain joins TRBV5-1 and TRBJ2-7, with TRBD1 identical over 7 bases. Germline CDR1 and CDR2: SGHRS and YFSETQ. The CDR3 length is 14 residues. The ends lost 2 bases at V and 2 bases at J; junction bases unmatched: 4. In nucleotides, the CDR3 is TGCGCCAGCAGCTTTGAAGGGGGCACCTACGAGCAGTACTTC. Amino acids: CASSFEGGTYEQYF.

The chain carries TRBV6-5 and TRBJ1-2, with 7 positions matching TRBD1. There are 11 residues in the CDR3. Germline V gives CDR1 MNHEY, CDR2 SVGAGI. The trim removed 7 bases at V and 8 bases at J, leaving 4 bases unmatched. Here the CDR3 DNA reads TGTGCCAGCACCGACAGGGACGGCTACACCTTC. As protein: CASTDRDGYTF.

The chain has TRBV5-8 and TRBJ1-1; 9 bases line up with TRBD1. The germline V gene encodes CDR1 SGHTS and CDR2 YDEGEE. Losses at the gene ends were 3 bases for V and 0 bases for J; bases not matched to a gene: 12. The CDR3 sequence is 18 residues long. This CDR3 reads CASSSTARTGEMNTEAFF. The CDR3 nucleotides are TGTGCCAGCAGCTCAACCGCTCGGACAGGGGAAATGAACACTGAAGCTTTCTTT.

This chain links TRBV18 with TRBJ2-7; 7 bases fit TRBD1. Trimming at V came to 5 bases and at J to 3 bases, leaving 4 bases not matched to a gene. This CDR3 comprises 13 residues. Germline V gene lookup returns CDR1 KGHSH and CDR2 LQKENI. CDR3 region: CASSLGTDYEQYF. The CDR3 DNA reads TGTGCCAGCTCATTAGGGACAGACTACGAGCAGTACTTC.

The chain is built from TRBV4-2 and TRBJ1-2, with D unclear. The V gene lost 3 bases and the J gene lost 3 bases, with 14 bases spanning the gap. From germline, CDR1 is LGHNA and CDR2 YNFKEQ. The CDR3 extends over 15 amino acids. The CDR3 loop reads CASSQSQSTYYGYTF. The CDR3 nucleotides are TGTGCCAGCAGCCAGTCGCAAAGTACATACTATGGCTACACCTTC.

The rearrangement joins TRBV5-1 to TRBJ2-6; tentatively, D is TRBD2 (6 bases). Looked up from germline, CDR1 is SGHRS and CDR2 is YFSETQ. The CDR3 is 16 amino acids. V was trimmed by 5 bases and J by 1 base, leaving 13 bases between them. The CDR3 sequence is CASRPTGVSGANVLTF. The DNA of the CDR3 is TGCGCCAGCAGGCCGACGGGAGTTTCTGGGGCCAACGTCCTGACTTTC.

The rearrangement uses TRBV27 and TRBJ2-1; possibly TRBD1 for D (7 bases). The CDR3 spans 14 residues. V lost 7 bases to trimming and J lost 8 bases, with 18 bases between them. Germline assignment: CDR1 MNHEY and CDR2 SMNVEV (reference sequence). This chain's CDR3 is CASTIQGGSDEQFF. The CDR3 DNA reads as TGTGCCAGCACCATTCAGGGGGGCTCGGATGAGCAGTTCTTC.

Worth noting for this clone: It is unclear where the CDR3 begins or ends on the DNA, so no DNA is shown, and the CDR3 is as TCRdb lists it. The CDR3 here is CASSFGPGQGYSNQPQHF. The chain has TRBV5-5 and TRBJ1-5; the table's D call, TRBD1, was not checked against the DNA. The germline V gene has CDR1 SGHKS and CDR2 YYEKEE (reference sequence). The CDR3 extends over 18 residues, inclusive of both ends.

The V gene is TRBV9, the J gene TRBJ1-3; tentative D call: TRBD1 (5 bases). Trimming pared 4 bases from V and 3 bases from J, leaving 23 bases between. Germline CDR1 reads SGDLS; CDR2 reads YYNGEE. The CDR3 spans 18 residues. CDR3 sequence: CASSSDMGLFRVGNTIYF. For the CDR3, the DNA is TGTGCCAGCAGCTCTGATATGGGACTGTTCAGGGTTGGAAACACCATATATTTT.

V is TRBV25-1 and J is TRBJ2-1; 7 nucleotides line up with TRBD1. The CDR3 length is 14 residues. Germline assignment: CDR1 MGHDK and CDR2 SYGVNS. With V trimmed by 6 bases and J by 6 bases, 8 bases remained unmatched. The CDR3 reads CASSPTGRRNEQFF. DNA for the CDR3: TGTGCCAGCAGCCCGACAGGGAGACGCAATGAGCAGTTCTTC.

This sequence joins TRBV7-6 and TRBJ1-1; possible D gene TRBD1, 6 bases. V was trimmed by 4 bases and J by 0 bases, leaving 24 bases between them. The germline CDR1 and CDR2 sequences are SGHVS and FNYEAQ. The CDR3 length is 19 residues. Here the CDR3 reads CASSSLSGRWGLMNTEAFF. The CDR3, as DNA: TGTGCCAGCAGCTCTCTATCGGGACGCTGGGGGCTTATGAACACTGAAGCTTTCTTT. Full variable domain (outside the CDR3, taken from reference TRBV7-6 and TRBJ1-1): GAGVSQSPRYKVTKRGQDVALRCDPISGHVSLYWYRQALGQGPEFLTYFNYEAQQDKSGLPNDRFSAERPEGSISTLTIQRTEQRDSAMYRCASSSLSGRWGLMNTEAFFGQGTRLTVV.

The rearrangement links TRBV18 to TRBJ2-7, with D uncertain. This CDR3 is 14 amino acids long. Germline loops: CDR1 KGHSH, CDR2 LQKENI. The V end was cut by 0 bases, the J end by 2 bases, with 8 bases between. CDR3 residues: CASSPPAWPYEQYF. The CDR3 nucleotides read TGTGCCAGCTCACCACCGGCTTGGCCCTACGAGCAGTACTTC.

This clone was picked up one time. CDR3 loop: CASSQEAGQAGYGYTF. The CDR3 bases are TGTGCCAGCAGCCAAGAAGCCGGACAGGCGGGCTATGGCTACACCTTC. The chain joins TRBV4-2 to TRBJ1-2; 7 bases align to TRBD1. Germline V gene sequence: CDR1 LGHNA, CDR2 YNFKEQ. V lost 0 bases, J lost 4 bases, and 8 bases stayed unmatched. The CDR3 runs to 16 residues.

V and J are TRBV28 and TRBJ2-7, with D perhaps matching TRBD1 (5 bases). CDR3 length equals 16 residues. V lost 5 bases and J 4 bases, leaving 21 bases between the germline ends. CDR1 is MDHEN, CDR2 SYDVKM, per germline. CDR3 coding DNA: TGTGCCAGCAGTCCGACAGTACCTCAAGGGGAATACGAGCAGTACTTC. This sequence encodes CASSPTVPQGEYEQYF.

The gene calls are TRBV19 and TRBJ1-1; 8 nucleotides match TRBD1. J gave up 2 bases and V 8 bases, and 10 bases lay outside the gene matches. CDR3 length: 15 residues. The germline V gene encodes CDR1 LNHDA and CDR2 SQIVND (reference sequence). CDR3 bases: TGTGCCAGTGAAGGACAGGGTCGGGCTAACACTGAAGCTTTCTTT. This encodes CASEGQGRANTEAFF.

The chain has TRBV18 and TRBJ2-1, with 9 bases identical to TRBD1. Germline V lookup: CDR1 KGHSH, CDR2 LQKENI. V dropped 3 bases and J dropped 9; count of bases not matched to a gene: 12. This CDR3 contains 16 residues. The CDR3 nucleotides are TGTGCCAGCTCACCGGAGCCGGGACAGGGTAGGAGTGAGCAGTTCTTC. Translation: CASSPEPGQGRSEQFF.